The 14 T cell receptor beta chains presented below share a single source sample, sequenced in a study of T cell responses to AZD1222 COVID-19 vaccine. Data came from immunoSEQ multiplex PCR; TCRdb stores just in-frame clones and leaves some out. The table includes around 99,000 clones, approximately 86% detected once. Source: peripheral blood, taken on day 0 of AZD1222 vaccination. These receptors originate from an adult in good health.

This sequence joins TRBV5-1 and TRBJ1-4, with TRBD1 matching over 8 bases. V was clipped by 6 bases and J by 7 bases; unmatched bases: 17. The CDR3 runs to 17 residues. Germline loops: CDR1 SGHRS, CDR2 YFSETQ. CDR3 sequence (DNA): TGCGCCAGCACCCGGACAGGGCCTTTCCAGGATAGTGAAAAACTGTTTTTT. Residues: CASTRTGPFQDSEKLFF.

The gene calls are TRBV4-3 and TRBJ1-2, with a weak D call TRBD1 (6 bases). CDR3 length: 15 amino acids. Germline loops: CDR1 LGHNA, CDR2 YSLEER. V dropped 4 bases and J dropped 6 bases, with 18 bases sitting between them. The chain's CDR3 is CASSPGGAGANGYTF. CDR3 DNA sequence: TGCGCCAGCAGCCCGGGTGGGGCAGGGGCGAATGGCTACACCTTC.

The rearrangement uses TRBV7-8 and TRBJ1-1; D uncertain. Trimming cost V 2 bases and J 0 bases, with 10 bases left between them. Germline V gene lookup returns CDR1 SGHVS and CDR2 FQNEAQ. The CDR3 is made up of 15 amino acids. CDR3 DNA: TGTGCCAGCAGCTTACCCGCAGCCATGAACACTGAAGCTTTCTTT. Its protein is CASSLPAAMNTEAFF.

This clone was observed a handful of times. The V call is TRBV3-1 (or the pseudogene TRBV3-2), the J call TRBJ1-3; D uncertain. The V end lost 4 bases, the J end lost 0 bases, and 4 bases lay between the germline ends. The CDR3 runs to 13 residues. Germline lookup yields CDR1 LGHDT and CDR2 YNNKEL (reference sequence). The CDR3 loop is CASSRASGNTIYF. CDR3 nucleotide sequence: TGTGCCAGCAGCCGGGCCTCTGGAAACACCATATATTTT.

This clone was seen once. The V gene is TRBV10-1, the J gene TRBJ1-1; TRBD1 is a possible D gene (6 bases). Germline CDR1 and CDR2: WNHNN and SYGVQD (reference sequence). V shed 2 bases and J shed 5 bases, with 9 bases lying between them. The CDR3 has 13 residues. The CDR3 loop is CASSEQGRTEAFF. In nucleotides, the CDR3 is TGCGCCAGCAGTGAGCAGGGGCGAACTGAAGCTTTCTTT.

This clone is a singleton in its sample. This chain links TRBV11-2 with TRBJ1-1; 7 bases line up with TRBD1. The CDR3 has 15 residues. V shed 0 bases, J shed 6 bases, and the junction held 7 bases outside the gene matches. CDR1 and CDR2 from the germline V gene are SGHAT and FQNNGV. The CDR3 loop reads CASSLEGQAQAEAFF. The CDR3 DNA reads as TGTGCCAGCAGCTTAGAAGGACAGGCTCAAGCTGAAGCTTTCTTT.

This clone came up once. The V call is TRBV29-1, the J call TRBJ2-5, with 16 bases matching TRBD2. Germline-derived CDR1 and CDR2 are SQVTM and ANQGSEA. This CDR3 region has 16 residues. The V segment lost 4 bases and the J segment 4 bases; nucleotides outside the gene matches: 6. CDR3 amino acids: CSVGGLAGGIRETQYF. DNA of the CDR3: TGCAGCGTTGGGGGACTAGCGGGAGGGATCAGAGAGACCCAGTACTTC. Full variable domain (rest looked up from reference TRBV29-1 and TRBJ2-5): SAVISQKPSRDICQRGTSLTIQCQVDSQVTMMFWYRQQPGQSLTLIATANQGSEATYESGFVIDKFPISRPNLTFSTLTVSNMSPEDSSIYLCSVGGLAGGIRETQYFGPGTRLLVL.

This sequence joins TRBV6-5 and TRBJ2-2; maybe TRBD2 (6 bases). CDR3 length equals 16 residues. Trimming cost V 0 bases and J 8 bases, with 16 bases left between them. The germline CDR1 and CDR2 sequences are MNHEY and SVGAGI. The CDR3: CASSYSGAGTSGELFF. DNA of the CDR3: TGTGCCAGCAGTTACTCTGGGGCAGGGACTTCTGGGGAGCTGTTTTTT.

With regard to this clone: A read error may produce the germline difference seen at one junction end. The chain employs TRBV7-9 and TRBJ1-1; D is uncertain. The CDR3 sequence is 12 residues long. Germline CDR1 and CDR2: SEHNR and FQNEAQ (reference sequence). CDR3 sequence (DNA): TGTGCCAGCAGCCGGTTGAAAACTGAAGCTTTCTTT. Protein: CASSRLKTEAFF.

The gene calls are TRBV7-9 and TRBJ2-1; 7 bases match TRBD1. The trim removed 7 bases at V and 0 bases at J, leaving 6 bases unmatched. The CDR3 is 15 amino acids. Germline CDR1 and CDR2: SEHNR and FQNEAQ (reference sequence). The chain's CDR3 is CASNRQGSSYNEQFF. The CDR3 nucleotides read TGTGCCAGCAATCGACAGGGAAGCTCCTACAATGAGCAGTTCTTC.

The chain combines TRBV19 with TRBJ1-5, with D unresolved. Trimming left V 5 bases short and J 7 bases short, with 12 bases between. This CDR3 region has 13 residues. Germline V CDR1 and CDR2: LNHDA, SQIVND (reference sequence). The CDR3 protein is CASSPSRGQPQHF. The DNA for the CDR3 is TGTGCCAGTAGTCCCAGCCGTGGGCAGCCCCAGCATTTT.

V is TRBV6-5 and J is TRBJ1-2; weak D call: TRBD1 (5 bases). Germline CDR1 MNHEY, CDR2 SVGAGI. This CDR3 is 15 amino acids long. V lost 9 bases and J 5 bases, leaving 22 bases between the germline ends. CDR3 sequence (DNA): TGTGCCAGACCCGTACCGGGGGATCTTATTTATGGCTACACCTTC. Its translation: CARPVPGDLIYGYTF.

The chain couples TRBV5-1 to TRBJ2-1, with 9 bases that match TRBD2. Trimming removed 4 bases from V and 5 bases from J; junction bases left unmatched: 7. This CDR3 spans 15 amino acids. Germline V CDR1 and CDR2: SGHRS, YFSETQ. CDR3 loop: CASSRSGRSDNEQFF. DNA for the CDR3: TGCGCCAGCAGCCGCAGCGGGAGGTCGGACAATGAGCAGTTCTTC.

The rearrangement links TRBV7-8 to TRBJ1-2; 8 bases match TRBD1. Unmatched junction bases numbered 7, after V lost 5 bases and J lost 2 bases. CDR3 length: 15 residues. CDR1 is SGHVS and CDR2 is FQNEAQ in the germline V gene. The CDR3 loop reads CASSARQGWNYGYTF. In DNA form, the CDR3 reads TGTGCCAGCAGCGCGAGACAGGGGTGGAACTATGGCTACACCTTC. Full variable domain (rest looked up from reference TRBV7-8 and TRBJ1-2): GAGVSQSPRYKVAKRGQDVALRCDPISGHVSLFWYQQALGQGPEFLTYFQNEAQLDKSGLPSDRFFAERPEGSVSTLKIQRTQQEDSAVYLCASSARQGWNYGYTFGSGTRLTVV.